This T cell receptor (beta chain) was sequenced during a study of siplizumab effects on memory and regulatory T cells. Study findings and constraints: The diversity of naive T cells seemed greater than that of memory cells, and their alloresponse contribution seemed major. Confirmation that proliferating Tregs from siplizumab cultures had suppressive function was not obtained.

V trimming: 5 bases; J trimming: 6 bases; junction bases outside the gene matches: 8. The germline gives CDR1 SGHAT, CDR2 FQNNGV. CDR3 length equals 15 residues. Here immunoSEQ multiplex PCR was the method, and the copy in TCRdb shows in-frame clones only, minus some. The sample yields about 100,000 clones, 92% seen once. Of note for this clone: Its antigen is undetermined.

V gene TRBV11-2 combines with J gene TRBJ2-2; 8 bases are shared with TRBD2. This receptor was identified in a human donor in good health. The specimen was Tregs sorted from blood. The CDR3 is CASSLSGRIPGELFF. The CDR3 DNA reads as TGTGCCAGCAGCCTAAGCGGGAGAATACCCGGGGAGCTGTTTTTT.